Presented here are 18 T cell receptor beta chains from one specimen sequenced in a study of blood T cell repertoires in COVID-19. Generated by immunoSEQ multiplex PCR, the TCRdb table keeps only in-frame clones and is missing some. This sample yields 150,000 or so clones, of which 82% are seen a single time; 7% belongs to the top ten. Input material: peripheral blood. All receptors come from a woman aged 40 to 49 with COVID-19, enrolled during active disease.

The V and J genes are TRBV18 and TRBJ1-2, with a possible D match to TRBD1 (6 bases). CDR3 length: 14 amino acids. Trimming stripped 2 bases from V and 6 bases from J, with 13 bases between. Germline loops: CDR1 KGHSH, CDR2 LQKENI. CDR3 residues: CASSPMDSIHGYTF. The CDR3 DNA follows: TGTGCCAGCTCACCAATGGACAGTATCCATGGCTACACCTTC.

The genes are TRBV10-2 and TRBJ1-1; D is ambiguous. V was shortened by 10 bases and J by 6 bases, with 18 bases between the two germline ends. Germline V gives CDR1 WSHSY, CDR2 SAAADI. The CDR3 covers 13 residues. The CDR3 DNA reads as TGCGCCACTAGCTGGACGAGGAGCGCTGAAGCTTTCTTT. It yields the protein CATSWTRSAEAFF.

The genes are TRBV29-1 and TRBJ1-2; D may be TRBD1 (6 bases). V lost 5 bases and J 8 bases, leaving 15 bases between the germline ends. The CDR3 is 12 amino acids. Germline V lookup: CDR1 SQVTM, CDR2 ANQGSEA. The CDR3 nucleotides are TGCAGCGTTTCCCCGGACAGCGTAGGCTACACCTTC. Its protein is CSVSPDSVGYTF.

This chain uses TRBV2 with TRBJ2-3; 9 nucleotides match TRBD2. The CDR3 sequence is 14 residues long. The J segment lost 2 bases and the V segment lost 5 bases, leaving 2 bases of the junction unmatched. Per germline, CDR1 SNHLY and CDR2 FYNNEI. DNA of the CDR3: TGTGCCAGCAGTAGACTAGCGGTCACAGATACGCAGTATTTT. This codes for CASSRLAVTDTQYF.

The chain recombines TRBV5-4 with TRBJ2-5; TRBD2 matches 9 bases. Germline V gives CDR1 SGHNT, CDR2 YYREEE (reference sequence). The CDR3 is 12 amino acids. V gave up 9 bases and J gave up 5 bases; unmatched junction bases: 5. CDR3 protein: CATRTSAETQYF. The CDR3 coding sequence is TGTGCCACCAGGACTAGCGCCGAGACCCAGTACTTC.

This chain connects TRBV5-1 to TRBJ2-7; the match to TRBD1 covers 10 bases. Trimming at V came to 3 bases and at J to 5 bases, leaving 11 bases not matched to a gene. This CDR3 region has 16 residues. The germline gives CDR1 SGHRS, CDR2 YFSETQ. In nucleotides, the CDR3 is TGCGCCAGCAGCTCGTCCGACAGGGGGCTTTCACACGAGCAGTACTTC. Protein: CASSSSDRGLSHEQYF.

The CDR3 nucleotides read TGTGCCAGCAGCAGAGGGACTAGCGGGAGATCTTACGAGCAGTACTTC. Translating it yields CASSRGTSGRSYEQYF. The chain combines TRBV5-4 with TRBJ2-7, with 14 bases lining up with TRBD2. The V gene end was trimmed by 4 bases and the J gene end by 4 bases; junction bases not matched to a gene: 7. The germline V gene has CDR1 SGHNT and CDR2 YYREEE (reference sequence). The CDR3 is 16 amino acids.

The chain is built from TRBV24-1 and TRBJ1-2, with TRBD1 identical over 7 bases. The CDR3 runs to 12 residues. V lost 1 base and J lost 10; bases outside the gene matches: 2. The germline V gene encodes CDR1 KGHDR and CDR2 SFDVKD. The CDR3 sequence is CATSDLGGNYTF. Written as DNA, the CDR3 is TGTGCCACCAGTGATTTAGGGGGCAACTACACCTTC.

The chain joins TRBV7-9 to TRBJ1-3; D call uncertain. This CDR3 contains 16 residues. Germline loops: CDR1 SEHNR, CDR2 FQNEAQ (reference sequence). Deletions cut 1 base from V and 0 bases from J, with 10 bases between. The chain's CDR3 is CASSLVGGSSGNTIYF. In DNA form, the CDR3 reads TGTGCCAGCAGCTTAGTTGGCGGGAGCTCTGGAAACACCATATATTTT.

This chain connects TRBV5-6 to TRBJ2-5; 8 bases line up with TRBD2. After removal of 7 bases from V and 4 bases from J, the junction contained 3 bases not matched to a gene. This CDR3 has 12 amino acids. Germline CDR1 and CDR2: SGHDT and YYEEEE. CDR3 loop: CASGLAGETQYF. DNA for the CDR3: TGTGCCAGCGGCCTAGCGGGAGAGACCCAGTACTTC. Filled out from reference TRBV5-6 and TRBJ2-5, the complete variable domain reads DAGVTQSPTHLIKTRGQQVTLRCSPKSGHDTVSWYQQALGQGPQFIFQYYEEEERQRGNFPDRFSGHQFPNYSSELNVNALLLGDSALYLCASGLAGETQYFGPGTRLLVL.

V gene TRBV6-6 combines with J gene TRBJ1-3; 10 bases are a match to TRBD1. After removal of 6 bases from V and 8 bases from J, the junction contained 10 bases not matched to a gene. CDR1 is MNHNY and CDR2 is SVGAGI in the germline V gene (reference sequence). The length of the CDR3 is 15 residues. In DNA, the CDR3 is TGTGCCAGCAGCGATACCGGGACAGGGGAGGACACCATATATTTT. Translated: CASSDTGTGEDTIYF.

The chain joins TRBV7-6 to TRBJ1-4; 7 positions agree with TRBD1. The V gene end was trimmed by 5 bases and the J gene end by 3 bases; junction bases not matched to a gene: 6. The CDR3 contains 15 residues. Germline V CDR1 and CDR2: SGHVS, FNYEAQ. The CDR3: CASSQGGVSNEKLFF. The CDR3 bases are TGTGCCAGCAGCCAGGGGGGAGTATCTAATGAAAAACTGTTTTTT.

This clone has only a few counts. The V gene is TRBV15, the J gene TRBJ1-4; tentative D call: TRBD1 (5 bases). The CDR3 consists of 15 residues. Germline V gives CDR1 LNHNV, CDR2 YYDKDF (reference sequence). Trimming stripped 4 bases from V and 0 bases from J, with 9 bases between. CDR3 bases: TGTGCCACCAGCATGACAGTTGCAACTAATGAAAAACTGTTTTTT. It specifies CATSMTVATNEKLFF. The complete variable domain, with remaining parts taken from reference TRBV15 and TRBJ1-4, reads DAMVIQNPRYQVTQFGKPVTLSCSQTLNHNVMYWYQQKSSQAPKLLFHYYDKDFNNEADTPDNFQSRRPNTSFCFLDIRSPGLGDTAMYLCATSMTVATNEKLFFGSGTQLSVL.

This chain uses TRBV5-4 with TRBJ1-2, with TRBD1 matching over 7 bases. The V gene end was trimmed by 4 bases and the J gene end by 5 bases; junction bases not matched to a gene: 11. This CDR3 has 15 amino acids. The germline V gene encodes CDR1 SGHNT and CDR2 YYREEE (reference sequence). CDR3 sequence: CASSARTGGEYGYTF. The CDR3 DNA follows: TGTGCCAGCAGCGCAAGGACAGGAGGGGAATATGGCTACACCTTC. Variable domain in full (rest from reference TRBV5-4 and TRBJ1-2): ETGVTQSPTHLIKTRGQQVTLRCSSQSGHNTVSWYQQALGQGPQFIFQYYREEENGRGNFPPRFSGLQFPNYSSELNVNALELDDSALYLCASSARTGGEYGYTFGSGTRLTVV.

Written as DNA, the CDR3 is TGTGCCAGCTCACCAAATTCCTATGAGGGCCTGTTTTTT. Protein sequence: CASSPNSYEGLFF. The genes are TRBV18 and TRBJ1-4; D is undetermined. The CDR3 runs 13 residues. V lost 2 bases, J lost 14 bases, and 15 bases lay in between. CDR1 is KGHSH and CDR2 is LQKENI in the germline V gene. The full variable domain, with the rest looked up from reference TRBV18 and TRBJ1-4, is NAGVMQNPRHLVRRRGQEARLRCSPMKGHSHVYWYRQLPEEGLKFMVYLQKENIIDESGMPKERFSAEFPKEGPSILRIQQVVRGDSAAYFCASSPNSYEGLFFGSGTQLSVL.

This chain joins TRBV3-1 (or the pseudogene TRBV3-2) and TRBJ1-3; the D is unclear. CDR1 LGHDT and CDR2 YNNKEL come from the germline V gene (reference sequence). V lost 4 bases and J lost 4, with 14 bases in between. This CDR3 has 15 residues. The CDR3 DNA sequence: TGTGCCAGCAGCCTCTGGACCGGGGAGGGAAACACCATATATTTT. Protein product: CASSLWTGEGNTIYF.

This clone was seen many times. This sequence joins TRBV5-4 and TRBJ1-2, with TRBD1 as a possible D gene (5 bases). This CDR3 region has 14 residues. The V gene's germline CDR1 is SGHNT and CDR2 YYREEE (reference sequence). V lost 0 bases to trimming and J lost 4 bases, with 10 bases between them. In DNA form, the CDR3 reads TGTGCCAGCAGCTTGGACAGGACCGCCTATGGCTACACCTTC. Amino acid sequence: CASSLDRTAYGYTF.

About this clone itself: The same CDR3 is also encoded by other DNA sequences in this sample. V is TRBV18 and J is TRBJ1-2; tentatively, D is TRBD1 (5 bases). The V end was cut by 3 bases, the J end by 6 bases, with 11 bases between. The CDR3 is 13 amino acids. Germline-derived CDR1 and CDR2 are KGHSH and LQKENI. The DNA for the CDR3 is TGTGCCAGCTCACCCGGACAAAGGGATGGCTACACCTTC. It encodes CASSPGQRDGYTF.